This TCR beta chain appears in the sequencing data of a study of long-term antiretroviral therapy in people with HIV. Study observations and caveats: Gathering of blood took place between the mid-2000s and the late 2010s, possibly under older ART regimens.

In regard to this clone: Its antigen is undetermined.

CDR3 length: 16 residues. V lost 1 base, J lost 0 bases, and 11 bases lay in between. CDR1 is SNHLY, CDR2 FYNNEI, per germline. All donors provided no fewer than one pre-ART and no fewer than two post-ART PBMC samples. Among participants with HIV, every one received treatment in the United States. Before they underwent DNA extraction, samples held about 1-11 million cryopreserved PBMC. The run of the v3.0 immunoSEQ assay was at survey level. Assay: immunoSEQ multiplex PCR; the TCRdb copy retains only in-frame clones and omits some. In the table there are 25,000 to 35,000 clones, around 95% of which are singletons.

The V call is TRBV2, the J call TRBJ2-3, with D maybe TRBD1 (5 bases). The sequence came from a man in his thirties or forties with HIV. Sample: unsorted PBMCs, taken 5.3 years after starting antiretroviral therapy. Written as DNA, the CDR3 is TGTGCCAGCAGTGAAGTGGCGACAGCTAGCACAGATACGCAGTATTTT. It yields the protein CASSEVATASTDTQYF.